What follows are 5 T cell receptor beta chains derived from one specimen sequenced in a study of shared clonotypes between healthy human individuals. TCRdb keeps only in-frame clones here, not all; method: immunoSEQ multiplex PCR. The sample includes about 2.1 million clones, about 93% seen only once; the top ten take about 1.7%. The naive CD8 population came from CD45RO-negative cells selected for CCR7, without terminally differentiated effector memory CD45RA+ cells. Sequencing was carried out using naive CD8+ T cells from PBMCs. The receptor set was obtained from a man younger than 30 in good health. Some clones in this sample may be carry-over from other donors' samples.

The chain combines TRBV28 with TRBJ2-1; TRBD1 is a possible D gene (6 bases). The CDR3 is made up of 16 amino acids. V was trimmed by 6 bases and J by 2 bases, leaving 17 bases between them. Germline V gene data show CDR1 as MDHEN and CDR2 as SYDVKM. This CDR3 is CASSQMTRGPYNEQFF. CDR3 bases: TGTGCCAGCAGCCAGATGACCAGGGGACCCTACAATGAGCAGTTCTTC.

This chain joins TRBV6-1 and TRBJ2-7, with a tentative D call TRBD2 (6 bases). CDR3 length equals 11 residues. Per germline, CDR1 MNHNS and CDR2 SASEGT. Deletions cut 7 bases from V and 5 bases from J, with 9 bases between. The CDR3 region has the DNA TGTGCCAGCAAACTAGCAGACGAGCAGTACTTC. Translating it yields CASKLADEQYF.

J is TRBJ1-1 and V is TRBV9; TRBD1 might be the D (6 bases). Looked up from germline, CDR1 is SGDLS and CDR2 is YYNGEE. Trimming pared 3 bases from V and 5 bases from J, leaving 11 bases between. The CDR3 is made up of 13 amino acids. In DNA, the CDR3 is TGTGCCAGCAGCGGGTCGAGGGGGACTGAAGCTTTCTTT. This gives the protein CASSGSRGTEAFF.

This rearrangement joins TRBV18 to TRBJ2-2, with D perhaps TRBD2 (6 bases). The CDR3 runs 13 residues. Trimming removed 8 bases at V and 0 bases at J, with 7 bases between. The germline V gene encodes CDR1 KGHSH and CDR2 LQKENI. CDR3 nucleotide sequence: TGTGCCAGCGGGACTCCGAACACCGGGGAGCTGTTTTTT. This sequence encodes CASGTPNTGELFF.

The V and J genes are TRBV5-6 and TRBJ1-4; TRBD1 is a possible D gene (5 bases). Per germline, CDR1 SGHDT and CDR2 YYEEEE. The V and J ends lost 5 bases and 3 bases respectively, with 11 bases between them. CDR3 size: 14 residues. CDR3 loop: CASRRRDSNEKLFF. CDR3 nucleotide sequence: TGTGCCAGCAGACGCCGGGACTCTAATGAAAAACTGTTTTTT.